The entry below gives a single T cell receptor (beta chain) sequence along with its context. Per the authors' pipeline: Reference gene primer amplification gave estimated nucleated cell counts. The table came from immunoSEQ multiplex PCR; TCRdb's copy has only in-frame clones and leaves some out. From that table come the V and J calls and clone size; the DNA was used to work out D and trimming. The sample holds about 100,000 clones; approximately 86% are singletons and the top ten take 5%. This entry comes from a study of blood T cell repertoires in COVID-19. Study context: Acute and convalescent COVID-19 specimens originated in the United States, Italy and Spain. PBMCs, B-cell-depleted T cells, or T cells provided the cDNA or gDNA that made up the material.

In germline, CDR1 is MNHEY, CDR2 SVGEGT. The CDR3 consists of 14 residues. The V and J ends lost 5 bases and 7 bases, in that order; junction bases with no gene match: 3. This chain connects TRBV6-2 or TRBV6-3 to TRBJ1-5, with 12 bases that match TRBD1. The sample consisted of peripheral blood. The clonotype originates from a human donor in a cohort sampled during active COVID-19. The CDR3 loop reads CASSGTGGRQPQHF. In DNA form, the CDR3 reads TGTGCCAGCAGTGGGACAGGGGGCCGGCAGCCCCAGCATTTT.